This T cell receptor (beta chain) was recorded in a study of a mutant IDH1 vaccine in newly diagnosed glioma. At the level of the study: The study gave patients eight vaccinations in weeks 1, 3, 5, 7, 11, 15, 19, 23. Among treated patients, roughly 62% were male and roughly 40% female, and mean age was about 40 years. Before enrollment, patients got radiotherapy alone, temozolomide alone, or mostly the combination. Whole-study findings and limits: Pseudoprogression appears to have had no connection to changes in top peripheral T cell clonotypes.

Indicated time point: week 5, during vaccination. One vaccine dose held 300 ug of mutant IDH1 20-mer peptide and came with topical imiquimod. Trimming removed 0 bases from V and 7 bases from J, with 5 bases in between. This CDR3 is built from 13 residues. Germline CDR1 is SGHRS and CDR2 is YFSETQ. Here immunoSEQ multiplex PCR was the method, and the copy in TCRdb shows in-frame clones only, minus some. The profile shows tens of thousands of clones, 85% to 90% of them singletons. About this clone itself: Its antigen remains unknown.

The sample in question was PBMCs, obtained from a glioma patient whose treatment included an IDH1 peptide vaccine. The receptor's source is a middle-aged woman with glioma. The chain couples TRBV5-1 to TRBJ1-6, with D hard to call. The CDR3 coding sequence is TGCGCCAGCAGCTTGGTGGGGAATTCACCCCTCCACTTT. Protein product: CASSLVGNSPLHF.